These T cell receptor beta chains were read from a single sample in a study of shared clonotypes between healthy human individuals. Measured with immunoSEQ multiplex PCR; TCRdb has only the in-frame clones, and not every one. The sample lists about 660,000 clones; roughly 70% were seen once. The sample consisted of memory CD4+ T cells sorted from blood. The receptors stem from a woman in her 30s in good health. The CDR3 runs from the conserved cysteine through the conserved F or W. The order of the fields is D gene, clone size, J gene, V gene, CDR3 DNA, CDR3 protein. The D gene is left open where the match is weak. Some rows have no size entry. The others give once, few or many, or a class for an expanded clone.

>NA|NA|TRBJ2-4|TRBV10-3
TGTGCCATCAGTGAAACAGGACAGAAAAACATTCAGTACTTC
CAISETGQKNIQYF
>TRBD2|NA|TRBJ2-1|TRBV2
TGTGCCAGCAGCCAGGGACTAGGCGGGGGGGAGCAGTTCTTC
CASSQGLGGGEQFF
>NA|NA|TRBJ2-5|TRBV12-5
TGTGCTAGTGGTTTGGTACGGTCGAACGGCCAAGAGACCCAGTACTTC
CASGLVRSNGQETQYF
>NA|NA|TRBJ2-7|TRBV5-1
TGCGCCAGCAGCTCAGGACTCTTTGCGTACGAGCAGTACTTC
CASSSGLFAYEQYF
>NA|many|TRBJ1-1|TRBV2
TGTGCCAGCAGTGGGACGAGGGCTTTCTTT
CASSGTRAFF
>NA|NA|TRBJ2-7|TRBV5-1
TGCGCCAGCAGCCTACTGGGACACTACGAGCAGTACTTC
CASSLLGHYEQYF
>TRBD2|NA|TRBJ2-1|TRBV28
TGTGCCAGCAGGACCGCGGGGGAGGGTTCTCGTGAGCAGTTCTTC
CASRTAGEGSREQFF
>NA|NA|TRBJ2-7|TRBV6-1
TGTGCCAGCAGTGAAGCGGGGGGCCGCTACGAGCAGTACTTC
CASSEAGGRYEQYF
>TRBD1|few|TRBJ2-2|TRBV6-4
TGTGCCAGCAGCCCGGGACAGGGTGAGGGTGCGCTGTTTTTT
CASSPGQGEGALFF
>NA|NA|TRBJ2-2|TRBV11-1
TGTGCCAGCAGCTCCCCGGGGAACGGGGAGCTGTTTTTT
CASSSPGNGELFF
>TRBD1|NA|TRBJ1-1|TRBV5-4
TGTGCCAGCAGCCGGGAGAGGGGCAGGGGGCCGATCATGAACACTGAAGCTTTCTTT
CASSRERGRGPIMNTEAFF
>NA|NA|TRBJ1-2|TRBV29-1
TGCAGCGTTGAGGCTAACTATGGCTACACCTTC
CSVEANYGYTF
>TRBD2|NA|TRBJ2-7|TRBV6-6
TGTGCCAGCAAGGACAGCGGGAGGGCCCACGAGCAGTACTTC
CASKDSGRAHEQYF
>NA|NA|TRBJ2-1|TRBV6-6
TGTGCCACCTTAGGGGGGAACAACTACAATGAGCAGTTCTTC
CATLGGNNYNEQFF
>NA|NA|TRBJ2-6|TRBV27
TGTGCCAGCAGATCGGACTCTGGGGCCAACGTCCTGACTTTC
CASRSDSGANVLTF
>TRBD1|many|TRBJ2-3|TRBV11-3
TGTGCCAGCAGCTTAGGGGACAGGGAAGATACGCAGTATTTT
CASSLGDREDTQYF
>TRBD1|NA|TRBJ2-1|TRBV11-3
TGTGCCAGCAGCCTCGGACAGGGGCACAATGAGCAGTTCTTC
CASSLGQGHNEQFF